Listed here are 8 T cell receptor beta chains from one sample, sequenced in a study of CD8+ T cells in alopecia areata. Treatment here: oral pan-JAK inhibitor, 5-10 mg twice daily. Extracted RNA was reverse transcribed into cDNA, the sequencing template. Sequencing was performed with immunoSEQ multiplex PCR; in TCRdb, only in-frame clones are kept and a portion is missing. The repertoire holds fewer than 250,000 clones, with 64% as singletons. This material consisted of CD4+ T cells sorted from blood, taken at week 4, from a patient treated with tofacitinib. The receptors here all came from a human donor with alopecia areata.

The V gene is TRBV5-1, the J gene TRBJ1-1, with D possibly TRBD1 on 6 matching bases. Germline-derived CDR1 and CDR2 are SGHRS and YFSETQ. The CDR3 totals 15 residues. V was shortened by 5 bases and J by 10 bases, with 24 bases between the two germline ends. The CDR3 DNA reads TGCGCCAGCAGTTTATTTACCGGACAGAGTCGGAGAGCTTTCTTT. Protein product: CASSLFTGQSRRAFF.

Concerning this clone: The junction departs from the called germline gene at one end, perhaps through a read error. The CDR3 region is CASSVGTAVHTEAFF. CDR3 DNA sequence: TGTGCCAGTAGTGTCGGGACAGCGGTCCACACTGAGGCTTTCTTT. The chain is built from TRBV19 and TRBJ1-1, with 7 bases identical to TRBD1. Germline values: CDR1 LNHDA, CDR2 SQIVND (reference sequence). This CDR3 spans 15 amino acids.

As concerns this clone: The sample has other DNA sequences that encode this CDR3 too. V is TRBV18 and J is TRBJ1-6; D remains unclear. Deletions cut 2 bases from V and 5 bases from J, with 10 bases between. The CDR3 runs 15 residues. The V gene's germline CDR1 is KGHSH and CDR2 LQKENI. The CDR3 region is CASSPGRTDNSPLHF. In DNA, the CDR3 is TGTGCCAGCTCACCAGGCAGGACCGATAATTCACCCCTCCACTTT.

V and J are TRBV7-8 and TRBJ2-5, with unresolved D. The CDR3 runs to 11 residues. V lost 5 bases and J 1 base, leaving 2 bases between the germline ends. The germline gives CDR1 SGHVS, CDR2 FQNEAQ. The DNA for the CDR3 is TGTGCCAGCAGCCCCCAAGAGACCCAGTACTTC. Protein: CASSPQETQYF.

This rearrangement joins TRBV2 to TRBJ2-3; D unresolved. Looked up from germline, CDR1 is SNHLY and CDR2 is FYNNEI. The CDR3 is 13 residues long. V lost 7 bases and J lost 0, with 8 bases in between. The CDR3 loop reads CASTLESTDTQYF. CDR3 nucleotides: TGTGCCAGCACGCTCGAGAGCACAGATACGCAGTATTTT.

The chain joins TRBV7-2 to TRBJ2-5; 8 positions match TRBD1. The CDR3 is 15 residues long. Trimming at V came to 5 bases and at J to 0 bases, leaving 5 bases not matched to a gene. CDR1 is SGHTA and CDR2 is FQGNSA in the germline V gene. CDR3 sequence (DNA): TGTGCCAGCAGCCGGACAGGGTGGTACCAAGAGACCCAGTACTTC. It specifies CASSRTGWYQETQYF.

Here the CDR3 DNA reads TGTGCCAGCAGCTTAGTGGCTAGCGGCCGCTACAATGAGCAGTTCTTC. This sequence encodes CASSLVASGRYNEQFF. The chain recombines TRBV7-2 with TRBJ2-1, with 7 bases that match TRBD2. The trim removed 1 base at V and 3 bases at J, leaving 6 bases unmatched. This CDR3 region has 16 residues. CDR1 is SGHTA and CDR2 is FQGNSA in the germline V gene. Variable domain in full (rest from reference TRBV7-2 and TRBJ2-1): GAGVSQSPSNKVTEKGKDVELRCDPISGHTALYWYRQSLGQGLEFLIYFQGNSAPDKSGLPSDRFSAERTGGSVSTLTIQRTQQEDSAVYLCASSLVASGRYNEQFFGPGTRLTVL.

This clone occurred a few times. The chain employs TRBV6-5 and TRBJ2-2; 11 bases line up with TRBD2. CDR1 and CDR2 from the germline V gene are MNHEY and SVGAGI. CDR3 length: 14 residues. V was pared by 10 bases and J by 4 bases, with 5 bases of the junction left unmatched. CDR3 protein: CATSGLAGTGELFF. The DNA of the CDR3 is TGTGCCACCTCTGGACTAGCGGGCACCGGGGAGCTGTTTTTT.